The TCR beta chain under discussion was sequenced for a study of blood T cell repertoires in COVID-19. About the research overall: PBMCs, B-cell-depleted T cells, or T cells provided the cDNA or gDNA that made up the material.

Authors' data handling: Scientists estimated how many nucleated cells there were by amplifying reference gene primers. The method was immunoSEQ multiplex PCR; TCRdb's version includes in-frame clones alone and lacks a portion of them. That table is the source of V, J and clone size, and D and trimming were worked out from the DNA. The repertoire includes more than 150,000 clones, 75% to 85% of them detected once, and about 12% sits in the top ten. The germline CDR1 and CDR2 sequences are LNHDA and SQIVND (reference sequence). The junction had 5 bases not matched to a gene; V was cut back by 5 bases and J by 6 bases. The CDR3 runs 13 residues.

Sequenced material: peripheral blood. This TCR came from an elderly woman with COVID-19, enrolled during active disease. The V gene is TRBV19, the J gene TRBJ2-3, with TRBD1 matching 7 bases. The CDR3 DNA is TGTGCCAGTAGTGAAGACAGGGCCGATACGCAGTATTTT. Its protein product is CASSEDRADTQYF.